Shown below are 29 T cell receptor beta chains from a single sample sequenced in a study of cytomegalovirus exposure and HLA in healthy donors. TCRdb's copy holds only in-frame clones and misses some; the assay was immunoSEQ multiplex PCR. The sample lists around 160,000 clones; about 88% were seen once. Sequencing was done on a sample of PBMCs. The origin of the receptors is a man aged 18-30 years in good health and CMV-seronegative.

The genes are TRBV7-9 and TRBJ2-4, with 8 nucleotides matching TRBD2. After removal of 5 bases from V and 6 bases from J, the junction contained 15 bases not matched to a gene. This CDR3 region has 17 residues. In germline, CDR1 is SEHNR, CDR2 FQNEAQ (reference sequence). For the CDR3, the DNA is TGTGCCAGCAGCCTCGGTCCCGGGGGGGGCGGGAGAAACATTCAGTACTTC. It translates to CASSLGPGGGGRNIQYF.

The V call is TRBV5-4, the J call TRBJ2-2; perhaps TRBD1 as D (6 bases). Per germline, CDR1 SGHNT and CDR2 YYREEE (reference sequence). The CDR3 is 15 residues long. With 4 bases removed from V and 0 bases from J, the gap between germline ends came to 10 bases. CDR3 DNA sequence: TGTGCCAGCAGCCCCGGACAGACGAACACCGGGGAGCTGTTTTTT. Residues: CASSPGQTNTGELFF.

The chain combines TRBV6-5 with TRBJ1-2, with 7 bases matching TRBD1. V shed 2 bases, J shed 8 bases, and the junction held 11 bases outside the gene matches. Germline loops: CDR1 MNHEY, CDR2 SVGAGI. This CDR3 has 15 amino acids. CDR3 sequence (DNA): TGTGCCAGCAGTTACAAAGGGGGCGAGCTGTCAGGCTACACCTTC. It encodes CASSYKGGELSGYTF.

The J gene is TRBJ1-2, the V gene TRBV28; no firm D call. The germline V and J ends were trimmed by 5 bases and 4 bases, with 11 bases remaining between them. The CDR3 covers 13 residues. The germline V gene encodes CDR1 MDHEN and CDR2 SYDVKM. The CDR3 spells CASSPIGVYGYTF. The CDR3 DNA reads TGTGCCAGCAGTCCGATTGGAGTCTATGGCTACACCTTC.

This chain connects TRBV6-5 to TRBJ2-7; D is unclear. The V end was cut by 5 bases, the J end by 9 bases, with 14 bases between. Germline assignment: CDR1 MNHEY and CDR2 SVGAGI. This CDR3 is built from 12 residues. The CDR3, as DNA: TGTGCCAGCAGTGGCGCTGGAGAGAGGCAGTACTTC. This codes for CASSGAGERQYF.

The chain links TRBV7-6 to TRBJ1-5; the match to TRBD1 covers 9 bases. The ends lost 1 base at V and 3 bases at J; junction bases unmatched: 7. CDR1 and CDR2 from the germline V gene are SGHVS and FNYEAQ. The CDR3 loop spans 17 amino acids. The CDR3 loop reads CASSLDYGTGFNQPQHF. In DNA, the CDR3 is TGTGCCAGCAGCTTAGACTACGGGACAGGGTTCAATCAGCCCCAGCATTTT.

As for this clone: The limits of the CDR3 on the DNA are not certain, so only TCRdb's listed CDR3 is given. This sequence joins TRBV27 and TRBJ2-1; TRBD2 is the table's D call and was not checked against the DNA. Germline values: CDR1 MNHEY, CDR2 SMNVEV (reference sequence). The CDR3 is made up of 13 amino acids, end residues included. CDR3 loop: CASSTSGKNEQFF.

For the CDR3, the DNA is TGTGCCTGGAGTGTGAACGGTTCACCCCTCCACTTT. This gives the protein CAWSVNGSPLHF. This chain joins TRBV30 and TRBJ1-6; D ambiguous. V gave up 0 bases and J gave up 9 bases, with 6 bases separating them. The CDR3 runs to 12 residues. The germline gives CDR1 GTSNPN, CDR2 SVGIG (reference sequence).

This chain links TRBV10-1 with TRBJ2-2; 7 bases line up with TRBD1. Germline CDR1 WNHNN, CDR2 SYGVQD (reference sequence). The CDR3 is made up of 15 amino acids. V lost 4 bases and J lost 2; bases outside the gene matches: 4. The CDR3 reads CASSAGTVNTGELFF. The CDR3 DNA follows: TGCGCCAGCAGTGCAGGGACAGTTAACACCGGGGAGCTGTTTTTT.

The chain carries TRBV5-6 and TRBJ1-6, with 7 bases fitting TRBD1. CDR1 SGHDT and CDR2 YYEEEE come from the germline V gene. V lost 4 bases to trimming and J lost 10 bases; unmatched junction nucleotides: 8. The CDR3 runs to 14 residues. The CDR3 reads CASSVVRGRSPLHF. CDR3 bases: TGTGCCAGCAGCGTCGTTAGGGGGCGATCACCCCTCCACTTT.

V gene TRBV28 combines with J gene TRBJ2-7; TRBD1 agrees at 7 bases. The CDR3 totals 15 residues. From germline, CDR1 is MDHEN and CDR2 SYDVKM. Trimming at V came to 3 bases and at J to 4 bases, leaving 9 bases not matched to a gene. In nucleotides, the CDR3 is TGTGCCAGCAGTTTTCGGGGACAGACTAAATACGAGCAGTACGTC. This sequence encodes CASSFRGQTKYEQYV.

The CDR3 loop is CASSLEAGGNEQFF. The CDR3 coding sequence is TGCGCCAGCAGCTTAGAAGCGGGGGGGAACGAGCAGTTCTTC. The chain combines TRBV5-1 with TRBJ2-1; 10 bases fit TRBD2. This CDR3 comprises 14 residues. With V trimmed by 2 bases and J by 10 bases, 6 bases remained unmatched. Germline V lookup: CDR1 SGHRS, CDR2 YFSETQ.

In this sample, this clone turned up a few times. V is TRBV28 and J is TRBJ1-5; D gene unclear. The CDR3 consists of 15 residues. The V gene's germline CDR1 is MDHEN and CDR2 SYDVKM. Deletions cut 6 bases from V and 0 bases from J, with 12 bases between. In DNA, the CDR3 is TGTGCCAGCAGAAAACAGATAGATAGCAATCAGCCCCAGCATTTT. It translates to CASRKQIDSNQPQHF.

V and J are TRBV10-3 and TRBJ1-1, with 8 bases fitting TRBD1. Germline V gene lookup returns CDR1 ENHRY and CDR2 SYGVKD. Trimming removed 9 bases from V and 5 bases from J; junction bases left unmatched: 8. The CDR3 spans 13 residues. In nucleotides, the CDR3 is TGTGCCATATCTACGGACAGGGATACTGAAGCTTTCTTT. This encodes CAISTDRDTEAFF.

V usage is TRBV7-2 and J usage is TRBJ1-2, with D possibly being TRBD1 (6 bases). Trimming removed 1 base from V and 6 bases from J, with 15 bases in between. This CDR3 contains 15 residues. Germline CDR1 is SGHTA and CDR2 is FQGNSA. Written as DNA, the CDR3 is TGTGCCAGCAGCTTAGTAACGAGGGCAGGGGATGGCTACACCTTC. This sequence encodes CASSLVTRAGDGYTF.

The V gene is TRBV7-9, the J gene TRBJ1-5; TRBD1 agrees at 9 bases. The CDR3 runs to 14 residues. V shed 3 bases and J 4 bases; nucleotides not matched to a gene: 1. CDR1 and CDR2 (germline): SEHNR, FQNEAQ (reference sequence). CDR3 coding DNA: TGTGCCAGCAGCTTCGGACAGGGGAATCAGCCCCAGCATTTT. Translated, it gives CASSFGQGNQPQHF.

This sequence joins TRBV7-2 and TRBJ1-2, with 7 bases aligning to TRBD1. Looked up from germline, CDR1 is SGHTA and CDR2 is FQGNSA. This CDR3 has 15 amino acids. V shed 0 bases and J 6 bases; nucleotides not matched to a gene: 7. The CDR3 is CASSLAVQGRNGYTF. In DNA, the CDR3 is TGTGCCAGCAGCTTAGCGGTACAGGGGCGCAATGGCTACACCTTC.

This chain uses TRBV19 with TRBJ1-2, with TRBD1 matching over 11 bases. The V and J ends lost 9 bases and 3 bases, in that order; junction bases with no gene match: 6. CDR1 is LNHDA, CDR2 SQIVND, per germline (reference sequence). This CDR3 is built from 14 residues. The CDR3 here is CASRDRGNDYGYTF. The CDR3 coding sequence is TGTGCCAGCCGGGACAGGGGGAATGACTATGGCTACACCTTC.

The chain uses TRBV4-3 and TRBJ2-2, with 8 nucleotides matching TRBD2. Looked up from germline, CDR1 is LGHNA and CDR2 is YSLEER. The CDR3 is made up of 16 amino acids. V shed 1 base and J 5 bases; nucleotides not matched to a gene: 6. The CDR3 spells CASSQGSAGATGELFF. The CDR3 coding sequence is TGCGCCAGCAGCCAAGGCTCAGCGGGAGCAACCGGGGAGCTGTTTTTT.

The chain recombines TRBV18 with TRBJ1-1; TRBD1 matches 7 bases. Germline trimming cut 4 bases from V and 5 bases from J; bases unmatched to any gene: 13. The CDR3 loop spans 16 amino acids. Germline assignment: CDR1 KGHSH and CDR2 LQKENI. CDR3 sequence: CASSLSNTGARTEAFF. The DNA of the CDR3 is TGTGCCAGCTCACTTTCAAATACAGGGGCTAGAACTGAAGCTTTCTTT.

This chain joins TRBV7-9 and TRBJ2-3; D may be TRBD1 (6 bases). Germline loops: CDR1 SEHNR, CDR2 FQNEAQ (reference sequence). This CDR3 has 12 amino acids. Trimming cost V 6 bases and J 13 bases, with 17 bases left between them. CDR3 DNA sequence: TGTGCCAGCAGGTCCCAACAGGGACCGGAGTATTTT. Its protein is CASRSQQGPEYF.

The chain uses TRBV2 and TRBJ2-1, with D tentatively TRBD2 (5 bases). This CDR3 contains 14 residues. Germline lookup yields CDR1 SNHLY and CDR2 FYNNEI. V was pared by 3 bases and J by 9 bases, with 15 bases between. The CDR3 spells CASSELSQGSEQFF. The DNA for the CDR3 is TGTGCCAGCAGTGAGCTATCCCAAGGGAGTGAGCAGTTCTTC.

For the CDR3, the DNA is TGTGCCAGCAGTTTAACAGGACTAGCGGGAGGGCTACGTGAGCAGTACTTC. Its translation is CASSLTGLAGGLREQYF. V is TRBV28 and J is TRBJ2-7; TRBD2 agrees at 15 bases. The CDR3 extends over 17 amino acids. Germline loops: CDR1 MDHEN, CDR2 SYDVKM. J gave up 7 bases and V 2 bases, and 9 bases lay outside the gene matches.

The rearrangement joins TRBV7-9 to TRBJ1-1; 7 nucleotides agree with TRBD1. The CDR3 has 15 residues. Germline CDR1 is SEHNR and CDR2 is FQNEAQ (reference sequence). Germline trimming cut 1 base from V and 4 bases from J; bases unmatched to any gene: 6. The CDR3 loop is CASSLGQGVGTEAFF. CDR3 in DNA: TGTGCCAGCAGCTTAGGTCAGGGGGTCGGCACTGAAGCTTTCTTT.

CDR3 sequence: CATSRDQGGNYGYTF. For the CDR3, the DNA is TGTGCCACCAGCAGAGATCAAGGGGGCAACTATGGCTACACCTTC. The V and J genes are TRBV15 and TRBJ1-2, with 7 bases identical to TRBD1. Germline lookup yields CDR1 LNHNV and CDR2 YYDKDF (reference sequence). CDR3 size: 15 residues. After removal of 0 bases from V and 2 bases from J, the junction contained 3 bases not matched to a gene.

The chain links TRBV11-3 to TRBJ2-1; TRBD2 aligns across 11 bases. This CDR3 region has 16 residues. Germline assignment: CDR1 SGHNT and CDR2 YENEEA. The V and J ends lost 2 bases and 3 bases, in that order; junction bases with no gene match: 3. CDR3 coding DNA: TGTGCCAGCAGCTTAACTAGCGGGGGCATCTACAATGAGCAGTTCTTC. This codes for CASSLTSGGIYNEQFF.

The chain is built from TRBV7-6 and TRBJ1-4; 9 bases line up with TRBD1. The CDR3 sequence is 15 residues long. The germline V gene encodes CDR1 SGHVS and CDR2 FNYEAQ. J gave up 8 bases and V 6 bases, and 10 bases lay outside the gene matches. CDR3 DNA sequence: TGTGCCAGCAGTAAAACAGGGGGCGACGGGGAAAAACTGTTTTTT. Its translation is CASSKTGGDGEKLFF.

The V call is TRBV27, the J call TRBJ2-2; 11 nucleotides align to TRBD2. This CDR3 has 16 amino acids. Germline CDR1 and CDR2: MNHEY and SMNVEV (reference sequence). V was clipped by 3 bases and J by 6 bases; unmatched bases: 6. CDR3 amino acids: CASSFLLAGEAGELFF. The CDR3 DNA reads TGTGCCAGCAGTTTCCTACTAGCGGGGGAAGCCGGGGAGCTGTTTTTT.

The V gene is TRBV7-2, the J gene TRBJ2-6; no reliable D call. The CDR3 has 15 residues. Germline V gene data show CDR1 as SGHTA and CDR2 as FQGNSA. V was pared by 2 bases and J by 0 bases, with 5 bases between. CDR3 region: CASSLSHSGANVLTF. The CDR3 bases are TGTGCCAGCAGCTTAAGCCACTCTGGGGCCAACGTCCTGACTTTC.